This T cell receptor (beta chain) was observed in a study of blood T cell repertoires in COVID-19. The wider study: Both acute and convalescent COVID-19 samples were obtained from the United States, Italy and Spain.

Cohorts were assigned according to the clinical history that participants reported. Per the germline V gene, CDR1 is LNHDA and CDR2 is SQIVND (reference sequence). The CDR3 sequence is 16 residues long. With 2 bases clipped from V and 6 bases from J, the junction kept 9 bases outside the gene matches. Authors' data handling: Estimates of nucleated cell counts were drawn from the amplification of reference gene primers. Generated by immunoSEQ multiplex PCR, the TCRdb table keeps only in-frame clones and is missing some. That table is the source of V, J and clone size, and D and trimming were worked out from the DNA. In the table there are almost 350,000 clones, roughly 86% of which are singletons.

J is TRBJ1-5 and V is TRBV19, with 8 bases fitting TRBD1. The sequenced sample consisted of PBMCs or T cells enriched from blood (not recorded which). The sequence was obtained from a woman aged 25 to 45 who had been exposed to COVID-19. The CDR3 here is CASSITDRGEAQPQHF. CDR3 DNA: TGTGCCAGTAGTATAACCGACAGGGGAGAGGCTCAGCCCCAGCATTTT. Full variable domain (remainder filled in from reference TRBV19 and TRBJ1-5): DGGITQSPKYLFRKEGQNVTLSCEQNLNHDAMYWYRQDPGQGLRLIYYSQIVNDFQKGDIAEGYSVSREKKESFPLTVTSAQKNPTAFYLCASSITDRGEAQPQHFGDGTRLSIL.